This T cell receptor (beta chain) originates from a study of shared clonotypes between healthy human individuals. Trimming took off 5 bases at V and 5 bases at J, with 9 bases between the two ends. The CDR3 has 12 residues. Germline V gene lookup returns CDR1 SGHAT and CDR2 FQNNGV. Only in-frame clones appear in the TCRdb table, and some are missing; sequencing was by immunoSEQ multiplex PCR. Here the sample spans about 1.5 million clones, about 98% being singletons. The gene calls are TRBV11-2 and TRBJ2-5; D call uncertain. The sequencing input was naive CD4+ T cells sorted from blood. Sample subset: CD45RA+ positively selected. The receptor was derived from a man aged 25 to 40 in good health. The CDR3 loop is CASSPIVETQYF. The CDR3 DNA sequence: TGTGCCAGCAGCCCCATCGTGGAGACCCAGTACTTC. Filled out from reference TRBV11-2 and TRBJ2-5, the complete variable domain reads EAGVAQSPRYKIIEKRQSVAFWCNPISGHATLYWYQQILGQGPKLLIQFQNNGVVDDSQLPKDRFSAERLKGVDSTLKIQPAKLEDSAVYLCASSPIVETQYFGPGTRLLVL.